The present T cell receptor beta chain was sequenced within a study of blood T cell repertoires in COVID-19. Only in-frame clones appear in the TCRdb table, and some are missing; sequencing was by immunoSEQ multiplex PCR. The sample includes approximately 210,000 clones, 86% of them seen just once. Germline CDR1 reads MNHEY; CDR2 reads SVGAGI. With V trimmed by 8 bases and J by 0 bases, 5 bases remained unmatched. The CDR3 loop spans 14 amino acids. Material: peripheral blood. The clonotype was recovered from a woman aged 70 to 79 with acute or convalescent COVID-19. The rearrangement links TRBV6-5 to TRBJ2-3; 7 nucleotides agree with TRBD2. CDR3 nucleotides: TGTGCCAGCCGGGCTAGCGGTAGCACAGATACGCAGTATTTT. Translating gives CASRASGSTDTQYF.